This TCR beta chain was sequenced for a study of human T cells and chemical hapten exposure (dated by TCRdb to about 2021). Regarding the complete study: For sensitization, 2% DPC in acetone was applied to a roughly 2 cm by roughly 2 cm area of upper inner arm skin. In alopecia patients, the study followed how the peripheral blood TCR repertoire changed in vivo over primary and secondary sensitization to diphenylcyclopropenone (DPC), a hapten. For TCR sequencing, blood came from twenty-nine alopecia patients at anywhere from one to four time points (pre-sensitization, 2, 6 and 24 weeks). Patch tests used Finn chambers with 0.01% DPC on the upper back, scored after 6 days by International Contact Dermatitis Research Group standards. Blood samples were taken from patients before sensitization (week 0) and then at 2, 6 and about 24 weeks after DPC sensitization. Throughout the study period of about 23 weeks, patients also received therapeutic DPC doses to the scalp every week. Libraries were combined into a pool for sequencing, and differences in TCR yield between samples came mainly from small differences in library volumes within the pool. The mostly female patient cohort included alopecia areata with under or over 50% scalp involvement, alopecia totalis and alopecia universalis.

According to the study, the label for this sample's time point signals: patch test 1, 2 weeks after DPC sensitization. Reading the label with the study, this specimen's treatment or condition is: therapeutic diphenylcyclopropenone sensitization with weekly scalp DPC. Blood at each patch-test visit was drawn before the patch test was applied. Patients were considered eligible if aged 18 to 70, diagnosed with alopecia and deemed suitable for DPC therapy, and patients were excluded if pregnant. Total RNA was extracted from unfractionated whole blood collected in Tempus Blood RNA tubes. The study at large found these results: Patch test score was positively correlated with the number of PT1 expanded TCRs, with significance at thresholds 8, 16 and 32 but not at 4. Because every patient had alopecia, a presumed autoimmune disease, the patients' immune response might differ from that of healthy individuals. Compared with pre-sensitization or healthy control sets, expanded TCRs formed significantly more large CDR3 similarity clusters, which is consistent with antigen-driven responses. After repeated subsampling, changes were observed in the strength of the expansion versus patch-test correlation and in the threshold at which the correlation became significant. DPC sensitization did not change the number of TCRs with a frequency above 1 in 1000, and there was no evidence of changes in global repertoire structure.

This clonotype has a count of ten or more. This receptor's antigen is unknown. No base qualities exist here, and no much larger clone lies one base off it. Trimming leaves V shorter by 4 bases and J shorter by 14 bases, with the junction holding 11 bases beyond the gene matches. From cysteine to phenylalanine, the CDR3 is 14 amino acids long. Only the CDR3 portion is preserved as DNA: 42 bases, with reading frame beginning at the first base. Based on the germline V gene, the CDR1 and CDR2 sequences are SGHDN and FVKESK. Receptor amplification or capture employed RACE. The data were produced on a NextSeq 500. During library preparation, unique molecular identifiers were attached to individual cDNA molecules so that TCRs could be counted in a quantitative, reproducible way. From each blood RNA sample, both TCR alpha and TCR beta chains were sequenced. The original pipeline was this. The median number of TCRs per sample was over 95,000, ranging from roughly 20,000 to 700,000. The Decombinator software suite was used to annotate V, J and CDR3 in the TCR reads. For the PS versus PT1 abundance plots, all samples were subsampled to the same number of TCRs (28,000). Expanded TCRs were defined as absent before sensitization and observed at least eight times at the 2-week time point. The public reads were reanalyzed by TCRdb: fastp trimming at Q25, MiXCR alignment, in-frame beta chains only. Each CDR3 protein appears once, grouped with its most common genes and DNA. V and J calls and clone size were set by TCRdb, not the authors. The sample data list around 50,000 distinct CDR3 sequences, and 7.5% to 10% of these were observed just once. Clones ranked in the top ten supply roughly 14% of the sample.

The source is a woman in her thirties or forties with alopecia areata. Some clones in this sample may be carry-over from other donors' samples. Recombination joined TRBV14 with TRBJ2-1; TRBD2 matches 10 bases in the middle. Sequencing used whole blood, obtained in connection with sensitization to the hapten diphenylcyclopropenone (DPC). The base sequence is TGTGCCAGCAGCCCGCGGGGAGCGGGGGGGCCCAAGTTCTTC. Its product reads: CASSPRGAGGPKFF.